The clone carrying this T cell receptor (beta chain) was recorded a few times. Documented time point: persistent/refractory GD, antithyroid drugs over 5 years with positive TRAb. Scientists built the TCR library using RNA that was extracted from PBMCs. Patients came through an endocrinology department, and that department was in Xi'an, China. The sample is drawn from a study of regulatory T cells in long-lasting Graves disease. To make TCR beta libraries, researchers used iRepertoire HTBI primers and Arm-PCR of CDR3 regions. Via MiXCR, TCRdb re-called the multiplex PCR reads, giving one row per CDR3 protein. The sample comprises some 470,000 distinct CDR3 sequences, about a fifth of which are singletons, and around 7% rests with the top ten. This sequence was found in a female donor with Graves disease. The input for sequencing was peripheral blood mononuclear cells (PBMCs), taken when the disease was refractory, from a patient treated with antithyroid drugs.

In DNA form, the CDR3 reads TGTGCCTGTGTCTCCGGGACGCCCGAGCTGTTTTTT. As protein: CACVSGTPELFF. The genes are TRBV30 and TRBJ2-2; D may correspond to TRBD1 or TRBD2 (5 bases each). The V and J ends lost 6 bases and 11 bases respectively, with 16 bases between them. Germline V gives CDR1 GTSNPN, CDR2 SVGIG (reference sequence). The CDR3 is made up of 12 amino acids.